This TCR beta chain was captured by sequencing in a study of T cells in Graves' hyperthyroidism and ophthalmopathy. TCR beta CDR3 regions were amplified from RNA transcripts. The TCR CDR3 first-round RT-PCR relied on the HTBI primer set. Using its own MiXCR run on the multiplex PCR reads, TCRdb lists one record per CDR3 protein. The sample lists roughly 530,000 distinct CDR3 sequences; under 20% were seen once. Orbital computed tomography, thyroid ultrasound, serum thyroxine and TRAb, and clinical symptoms together informed the diagnoses. The authors took PBMCs from 8.5 to 10 ml fresh peripheral blood. Study-level points and caveats: Ophthalmopathy, as predicted by the model, came a median 6.5 months after the prediction.

This clonotype was recorded at least ten times. Its target is unknown. V lost 3 bases to trimming and J lost 5 bases, with 17 bases between them. The CDR3 totals 15 residues. Germline V gene data show CDR1 as SGHRS and CDR2 as YFSETQ. This TCR was recovered from a woman under 30 with Graves' ophthalmopathy. The sample consisted of blood. J is TRBJ1-1 and V is TRBV5-1; weak D call: TRBD1 (6 bases). The CDR3 sequence: CASSSGGLAGTEAFF. CDR3 in DNA: TGCGCCAGCAGCTCGGGGGGGCTTGCCGGGACTGAAGCTTTCTTT.